The rows below give T cell receptor beta chains drawn from one sample of a study of blood T cell repertoires in COVID-19. Produced via immunoSEQ multiplex PCR; TCRdb's table is partial and in-frame only. The sample carries hundreds of thousands of clones, 75% to 90% recorded once. The sequenced sample consisted of peripheral blood. These receptors were taken from a woman younger than 45 with active or convalescent COVID-19. The CDR3 runs from the conserved cysteine through the conserved F or W. The D gene is left open where the match is weak. Size tells how often a clone was seen (once, few, many) or the class of an expanded clone, and some rows leave it out.

clone_size	v_call	d_call	j_call	cdr3_aa	cdr3_nt
NA	TRBV6-1	NA	TRBJ1-6	CASSEVVSSYNSPLHF	TGTGCCAGCAGTGAAGTAGTAAGCTCCTATAATTCACCCCTCCACTTT
NA	TRBV11-2	TRBD1	TRBJ1-2	CASSLGWQGGYGYTF	TGTGCCAGCAGCTTAGGGTGGCAGGGGGGATATGGCTACACCTTC
NA	TRBV2	NA	TRBJ2-3	CASSGQGTDTQYF	TGTGCCAGCAGTGGACAGGGCACAGATACGCAGTATTTT
NA	TRBV4-1	NA	TRBJ2-6	CASSQEGEGYAGANVLTF	TGCGCCAGCAGCCAAGAGGGTGAGGGCTACGCTGGGGCCAACGTCCTGACTTTC
NA	TRBV4-1	NA	TRBJ2-2	CASSQDGVRGINTGELFF	TGCGCCAGCAGCCAAGATGGTGTACGGGGAATTAACACCGGGGAGCTGTTTTTT
once	TRBV27	NA	TRBJ1-2	CASRGGLTNYGYTF	TGTGCCAGCAGAGGCGGACTTACTAACTATGGCTACACCTTC
few	TRBV23-1	NA	TRBJ1-5	CASSQSSASEIIRPQHF	TGCGCCAGCAGTCAATCCAGCGCCTCCGAGATCATACGGCCCCAGCATTTT
NA	TRBV10-1	NA	TRBJ2-2	CASREGGSTGELFF	TGCGCCAGCAGAGAGGGGGGGAGCACCGGGGAGCTGTTTTTT
NA	TRBV24-1	NA	TRBJ2-1	CATSDLTRWRVSEQFF	TGTGCCACCAGTGATTTGACCAGATGGAGGGTGAGTGAGCAGTTCTTC
few	TRBV6-5	TRBD1	TRBJ1-6	CASRDAGTGGSPLHF	TGTGCCAGCAGGGACGCCGGGACAGGGGGTTCACCCCTCCACTTT
NA	TRBV14	TRBD1	TRBJ1-3	CASSRDSSGNTIYF	TGTGCCAGCAGCCGGGACAGCTCTGGAAACACCATATATTTT
NA	TRBV6-2/TRBV6-3	TRBD1	TRBJ2-1	CASSYGTGAYNEQFF	TGTGCCAGCAGTTATGGGACAGGGGCCTACAATGAGCAGTTCTTC
NA	TRBV3-1/TRBV3-2	TRBD2	TRBJ2-1	CASSQDRGGQLSYNEQFF	TGTGCCAGCAGCCAAGATCGGGGGGGGCAACTCTCCTACAATGAGCAGTTCTTC
NA	TRBV2	TRBD2	TRBJ2-7	CAGGSEQYF	TGTGCGGGAGGGTCCGAGCAGTACTTC
NA	TRBV19	TRBD1	TRBJ1-4	CASSVQGEVYNEKLFF	TGTGCCAGTAGTGTACAGGGGGAGGTGTATAACGAAAAACTGTTTTTT
NA	TRBV29-1	NA	TRBJ1-1	CSGTWNTEAFF	TGCAGCGGTACATGGAACACTGAAGCTTTCTTT
NA	TRBV13	TRBD2	TRBJ2-7	CASSSLLAAYEQYF	TGTGCCAGCAGCTCTCTACTAGCGGCCTACGAGCAGTACTTC
NA	TRBV6-4	TRBD2	TRBJ2-1	CASSDLSLAGGYNEQFF	TGTGCCAGCAGTGACCTCTCCCTAGCGGGGGGATACAATGAGCAGTTCTTC
NA	TRBV18	NA	TRBJ2-7	CASSPPLQGQNYEQYF	TGTGCCAGCTCACCACCACTACAGGGACAAAACTACGAGCAGTACTTC
NA	TRBV12-3/TRBV12-4	NA	TRBJ1-1	CASSGLAEAFF	TGTGCCAGCAGTGGCCTCGCTGAAGCTTTCTTT
NA	TRBV11-2	TRBD1	TRBJ2-7	CASRRQGASSYEQYF	TGTGCCAGCAGAAGACAGGGGGCGAGCTCCTACGAGCAGTACTTC
NA	TRBV19	TRBD1	TRBJ1-5	CASSIFGQDNQPQHF	TGTGCCAGTAGTATTTTTGGACAGGACAATCAGCCCCAGCATTTT
NA	TRBV11-1	TRBD1	TRBJ2-1	CASSSDRNPYNEQFF	TGTGCCAGCAGCTCGGACAGGAACCCCTACAATGAGCAGTTCTTC
NA	TRBV7-8	NA	TRBJ2-5	CASSLAPGGIQETQYF	TGTGCCAGCAGCTTAGCTCCGGGGGGCATCCAAGAGACCCAGTACTTC
NA	TRBV3-1/TRBV3-2	NA	TRBJ1-1	CASSQAGEAEAFF	TGTGCCAGCAGCCAGGCCGGGGAGGCTGAAGCTTTCTTT
NA	TRBV6-5	NA	TRBJ1-1	CASRRTEYEAFF	TGTGCCAGCAGGAGGACAGAGTATGAAGCTTTCTTT
NA	TRBV10-3	NA	TRBJ2-4	CAISGGFSENIQYF	TGTGCCATCAGTGGAGGATTTTCTGAAAACATTCAGTACTTC
NA	TRBV6-5	NA	TRBJ2-3	CASGGRGNTDTQYF	TGTGCCAGCGGGGGACGGGGGAACACAGATACGCAGTATTTT
NA	TRBV5-8	NA	TRBJ1-2	CASSLAGGWGYGYTF	TGTGCCAGCAGCCTGGCGGGGGGCTGGGGGTATGGCTACACCTTC
NA	TRBV3-1/TRBV3-2	NA	TRBJ2-7	CASSHSGSSYEQYF	TGTGCCAGCAGCCATAGCGGAAGCTCCTACGAGCAGTACTTC
NA	TRBV18	NA	TRBJ2-5	CASSPGRLETQYF	TGTGCCAGCTCACCAGGGAGATTAGAGACCCAGTACTTC
NA	TRBV6-5	NA	TRBJ1-5	CASSYGQGGRQPQHF	TGTGCCAGCAGTTACGGCCAGGGAGGCCGTCAGCCCCAGCATTTT
NA	TRBV11-1	TRBD2	TRBJ2-7	CASSYASGTSYEQYF	TGTGCCAGCAGCTACGCGAGCGGGACCTCCTACGAGCAGTACTTC
NA	TRBV13	NA	TRBJ2-6	CASSRGSSGANVLTF	TGTGCCAGCAGCCGGGGGAGCTCTGGGGCCAACGTCCTGACTTTC
few	TRBV6-5	TRBD2	TRBJ2-7	CASSTGLAGVSEQYF	TGTGCCAGCAGTACGGGACTAGCGGGAGTTAGCGAGCAGTACTTC
NA	TRBV15	TRBD1	TRBJ1-1	CATSRAQTGDGTEAFF	TGTGCCACCAGCAGAGCCCAGACAGGGGATGGGACTGAAGCTTTCTTT
NA	TRBV6-1	TRBD1	TRBJ1-2	CASSEPRTVGQTEHGYTF	TGTGCCAGCAGTGAACCTAGAACCGTGGGACAGACAGAACATGGCTACACCTTC
NA	TRBV5-1	NA	TRBJ2-1	CASSLVGNNEQFF	TGCGCCAGCAGCTTGGTCGGGAACAATGAGCAGTTCTTC
few	TRBV29-1	TRBD1	TRBJ1-6	CSVEAGQGGSPLHF	TGCAGCGTTGAAGCTGGACAGGGCGGATCACCCCTCCACTTT
NA	TRBV19	NA	TRBJ1-5	CASSIDPDIDQPQHF	TGTGCCAGTAGTATAGATCCCGACATTGATCAGCCCCAGCATTTT
few	TRBV13	TRBD1	TRBJ2-4	CASSSQGANIQYF	TGTGCCAGCAGCTCCCAGGGGGCGAACATTCAGTACTTC
NA	TRBV6-5	NA	TRBJ2-3	CAAQQSSSTDTQYF	TGTGCCGCACAGCAGTCCTCTAGCACAGATACGCAGTATTTT
NA	TRBV25-1	TRBD1	TRBJ2-5	CASSESRTGYQETQYF	TGTGCCAGCAGTGAATCCCGGACAGGGTACCAAGAGACCCAGTACTTC
NA	TRBV5-1	TRBD1	TRBJ2-7	CASSLGAGGYEQYF	TGCGCCAGCAGCTTGGGGGCAGGGGGCTACGAGCAGTACTTC
NA	TRBV13	TRBD2	TRBJ2-7	CASSLTSGVSYEQYF	TGTGCCAGCAGCTTGACTAGCGGGGTATCCTACGAGCAGTACTTC
NA	TRBV2	NA	TRBJ1-1	CASSYRAGPYTEAFF	TGTGCCAGCAGTTACAGGGCGGGTCCATACACTGAAGCTTTCTTT
NA	TRBV18	NA	TRBJ1-1	CASSPPVAEAFF	TGTGCCAGCTCACCACCGGTAGCTGAAGCTTTCTTT
NA	TRBV10-2	NA	TRBJ2-1	CASSESKTTEQFF	TGCGCCAGCAGTGAGTCTAAAACGACAGAGCAGTTCTTC
few	TRBV29-1	NA	TRBJ1-4	CSVEEAGGYEKLFF	TGCAGCGTTGAAGAGGCGGGAGGGTACGAAAAACTGTTTTTT
NA	TRBV2	NA	TRBJ1-6	CASSPKGSRNSPLHF	TGTGCCAGCAGTCCCAAGGGGTCGAGGAATTCACCCCTCCACTTT
NA	TRBV6-5	TRBD1	TRBJ1-5	CAISDRGDGNQPQHF	TGTGCCATATCCGACAGGGGAGACGGCAATCAGCCCCAGCATTTT
NA	TRBV7-8	NA	TRBJ2-3	CASSSPSDGLPSSTDTQYF	TGTGCCAGCAGCTCCCCATCCGACGGACTACCCTCTAGCACAGATACGCAGTATTTT
NA	TRBV19	TRBD1	TRBJ1-1	CASSIYGSAGGTEAFF	TGTGCCAGTAGTATTTACGGTTCGGCAGGGGGCACTGAAGCTTTCTTT
NA	TRBV7-9	NA	TRBJ2-7	CASSLSLTGEQYF	TGTGCCAGCAGCTTATCGCTTACCGGGGAGCAGTACTTC
NA	TRBV11-2	TRBD2	TRBJ2-1	CASSPLAGGYNEQFF	TGTGCCAGCAGCCCTCTAGCGGGAGGCTACAATGAGCAGTTCTTC
NA	TRBV5-8	TRBD2	TRBJ2-2	CASSLLGGLGIPGELFF	TGTGCCAGCAGCTTGTTGGGCGGACTAGGTATTCCCGGGGAGCTGTTTTTT
NA	TRBV9	NA	TRBJ2-7	CASSGLLTYEQYF	TGTGCCAGCAGCGGACTACTTACCTACGAGCAGTACTTC
NA	TRBV19	NA	TRBJ2-6	CASSISISQGANVLTF	TGTGCCAGTAGTATTTCTATTTCGCAAGGGGCCAACGTCCTGACTTTC
NA	TRBV3-1/TRBV3-2	NA	TRBJ2-7	CASSRASYEQYF	TGTGCCAGCAGCCGAGCAAGCTACGAGCAGTACTTC
NA	TRBV9	NA	TRBJ2-5	CASSETDWETQYF	TGTGCCAGCAGTGAGACGGACTGGGAGACCCAGTACTTC